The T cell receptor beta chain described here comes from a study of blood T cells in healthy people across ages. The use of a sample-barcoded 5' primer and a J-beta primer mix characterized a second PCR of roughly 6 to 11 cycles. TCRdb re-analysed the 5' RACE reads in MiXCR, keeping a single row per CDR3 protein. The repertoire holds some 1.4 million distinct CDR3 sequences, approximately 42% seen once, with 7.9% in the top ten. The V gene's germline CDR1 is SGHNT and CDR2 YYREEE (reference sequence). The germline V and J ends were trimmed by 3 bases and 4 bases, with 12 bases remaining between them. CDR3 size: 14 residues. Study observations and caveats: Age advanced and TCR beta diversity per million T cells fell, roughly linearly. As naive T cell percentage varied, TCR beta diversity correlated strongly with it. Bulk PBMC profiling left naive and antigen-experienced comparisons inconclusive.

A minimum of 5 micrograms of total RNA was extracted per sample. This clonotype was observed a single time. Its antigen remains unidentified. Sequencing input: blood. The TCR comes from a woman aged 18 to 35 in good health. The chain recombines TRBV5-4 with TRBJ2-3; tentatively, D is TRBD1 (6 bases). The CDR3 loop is CASSYTGLPDTQYF. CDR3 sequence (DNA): TGTGCCAGCAGCTACACAGGGTTACCAGATACGCAGTATTTT.